This passage covers 5 T cell receptor beta chains from one sample sequenced in a study of regulatory T cells in long-lasting Graves disease. Noted time point: newly diagnosed GD, antithyroid drugs for less than 3 months. PBMC RNA served as the TCR library source. Relying on iRepertoire HTBI primers and Arm-PCR of CDR3 regions, the team built TCR beta libraries. TCRdb ran MiXCR on the multiplex PCR reads and lists one entry per CDR3 protein. The table includes about 540,000 distinct CDR3 sequences, roughly 14% detected once. This sample was shared with a second study, whose subject was T cells in Graves' hyperthyroidism and ophthalmopathy.

This sample comprised peripheral blood mononuclear cells (PBMCs), obtained at new diagnosis, from a patient treated with antithyroid drugs. The receptors stem from a man younger than 45 with Graves disease.

This clonotype was seen many times. For the CDR3, the DNA is TGTGCCAGCAGCAGGGACATTTTGAACACCATATATTTT. Amino acid sequence: CASSRDILNTIYF. V usage is TRBV12-3 or TRBV12-4 and J usage is TRBJ1-3; perhaps TRBD1 as D (6 bases). V was trimmed by 6 bases and J by 7 bases, leaving 13 bases between them. This CDR3 is 13 amino acids long.

J is TRBJ1-1 and V is TRBV2, with a possible D match to TRBD1 (5 bases). This CDR3 contains 14 residues. CDR1 is SNHLY and CDR2 is FYNNEI in the germline V gene. The germline V and J ends were trimmed by 6 bases and 0 bases, with 11 bases remaining between them. CDR3 in amino acids: CASSLTVMNTEAFF. CDR3 sequence (DNA): TGTGCCAGCAGCCTGACAGTTATGAACACTGAAGCTTTCTTT.

The chain combines TRBV7-8 with TRBJ2-7; D unresolved. Trimming took 5 bases from V and 5 from J, leaving 16 bases between them. The CDR3 has 14 amino acids. The V gene's germline CDR1 is SGHVS and CDR2 FQNEAQ. CDR3 in DNA: TGTGCCAGCAGCGCTACCCGGATTCCCCACGAGCAGTACTTC. This encodes CASSATRIPHEQYF. The variable domain in full, with the rest retrieved from reference TRBV7-8 and TRBJ2-7, is GAGVSQSPRYKVAKRGQDVALRCDPISGHVSLFWYQQALGQGPEFLTYFQNEAQLDKSGLPSDRFFAERPEGSVSTLKIQRTQQEDSAVYLCASSATRIPHEQYFGPGTRLTVT.

This clonotype was seen ten or more times. This chain joins TRBV10-3 and TRBJ2-1; 13 bases map to TRBD2. The CDR3 spans 15 residues. CDR1 and CDR2 (germline): ENHRY, SYGVKD. The J segment lost 5 bases and the V segment lost 4 bases, leaving 2 bases of the junction unmatched. In DNA, the CDR3 is TGTGCCATCAGTGGGGGACTAGCGGGAAACAATGAGCAGTTCTTC. Its protein product is CAISGGLAGNNEQFF.

This clonotype was picked up many times. The chain links TRBV27 to TRBJ2-3; D remains ambiguous. The germline V and J ends were trimmed by 8 bases and 4 bases, with 16 bases remaining between them. The CDR3 totals 14 residues. Looked up from germline, CDR1 is MNHEY and CDR2 is SMNVEV (reference sequence). In nucleotides, the CDR3 is TGTGCCAGCTTGACTCCTGCGGCCCCAGATACGCAGTATTTT. Its translation is CASLTPAAPDTQYF.